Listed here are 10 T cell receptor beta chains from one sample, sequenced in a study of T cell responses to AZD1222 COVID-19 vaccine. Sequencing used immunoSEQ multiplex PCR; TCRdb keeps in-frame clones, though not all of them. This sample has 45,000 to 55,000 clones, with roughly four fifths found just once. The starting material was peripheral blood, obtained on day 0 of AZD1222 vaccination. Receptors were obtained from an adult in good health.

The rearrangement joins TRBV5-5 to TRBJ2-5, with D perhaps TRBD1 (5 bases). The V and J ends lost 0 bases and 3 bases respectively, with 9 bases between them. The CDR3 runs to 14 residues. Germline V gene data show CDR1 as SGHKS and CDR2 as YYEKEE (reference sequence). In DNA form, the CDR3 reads TGTGCCAGCAGCTTGGCTGTGACAGAAGAGACCCAGTACTTC. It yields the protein CASSLAVTEETQYF. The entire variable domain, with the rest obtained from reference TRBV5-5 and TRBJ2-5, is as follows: DAGVTQSPTHLIKTRGQQVTLRCSPISGHKSVSWYQQVLGQGPQFIFQYYEKEERGRGNFPDRFSARQFPNYSSELNVNALLLGDSALYLCASSLAVTEETQYFGPGTRLLVL.

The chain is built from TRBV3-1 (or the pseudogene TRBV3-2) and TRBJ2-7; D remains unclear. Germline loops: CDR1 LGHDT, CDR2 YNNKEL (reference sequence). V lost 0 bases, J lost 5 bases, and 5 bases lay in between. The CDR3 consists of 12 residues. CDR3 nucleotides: TGTGCCAGCAGCCAAGATTTTCACGAGCAGTACTTC. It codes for CASSQDFHEQYF.

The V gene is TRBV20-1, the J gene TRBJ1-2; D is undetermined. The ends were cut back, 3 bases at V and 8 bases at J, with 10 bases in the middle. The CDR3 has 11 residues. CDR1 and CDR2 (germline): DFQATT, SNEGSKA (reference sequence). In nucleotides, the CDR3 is TGCAGTGCTAGTTTTCTGAACGGCTACACCTTC. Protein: CSASFLNGYTF.

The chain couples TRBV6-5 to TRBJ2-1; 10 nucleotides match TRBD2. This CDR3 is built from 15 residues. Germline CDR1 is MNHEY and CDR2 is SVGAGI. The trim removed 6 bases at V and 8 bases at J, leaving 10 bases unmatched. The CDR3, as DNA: TGTGCCAGCAGGCTTCTAGCGGGAGAGGTTTATGAGCAGTTCTTC. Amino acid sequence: CASRLLAGEVYEQFF.

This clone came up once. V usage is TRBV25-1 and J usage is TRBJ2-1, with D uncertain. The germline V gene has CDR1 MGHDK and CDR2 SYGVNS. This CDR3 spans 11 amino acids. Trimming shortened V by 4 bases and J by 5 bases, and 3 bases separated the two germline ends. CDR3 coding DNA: TGTGCCAGCAGTGCCCACAATGAGCAGTTCTTC. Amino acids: CASSAHNEQFF.

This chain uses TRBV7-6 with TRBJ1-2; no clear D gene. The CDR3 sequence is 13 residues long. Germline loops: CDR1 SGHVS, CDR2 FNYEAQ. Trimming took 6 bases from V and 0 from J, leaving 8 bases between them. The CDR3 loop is CASSSGTNYGYTF. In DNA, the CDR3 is TGTGCCAGCAGTTCCGGGACTAACTATGGCTACACCTTC.

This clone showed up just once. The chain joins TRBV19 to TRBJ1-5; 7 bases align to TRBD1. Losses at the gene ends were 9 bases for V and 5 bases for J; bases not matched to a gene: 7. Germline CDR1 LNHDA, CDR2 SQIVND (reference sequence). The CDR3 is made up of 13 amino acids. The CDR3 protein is CASQDRAYQPQHF. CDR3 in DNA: TGTGCCAGCCAAGACAGGGCCTATCAGCCCCAGCATTTT.

The CDR3 DNA follows: TGCGCCAGCAGCCAAATCCAGTCGTCACGTGGGGGCTACACCTTC. It specifies CASSQIQSSRGGYTF. The J gene is TRBJ1-2, the V gene TRBV4-1; D unresolved. Germline V gene sequence: CDR1 MGHRA, CDR2 YSYEKL. CDR3 length: 15 amino acids. V lost 2 bases and J lost 8, with 18 bases in between.

Written as DNA, the CDR3 is TGTGCCAGCAGACGGGGACAGGGGCCCTACAATGAGCAGTTCTTC. Protein: CASRRGQGPYNEQFF. The rearrangement uses TRBV6-5 and TRBJ2-1; TRBD1 agrees at 10 bases. With 6 bases clipped from V and 2 bases from J, the junction kept 4 bases outside the gene matches. Germline V gene sequence: CDR1 MNHEY, CDR2 SVGAGI. The length of the CDR3 is 15 residues.

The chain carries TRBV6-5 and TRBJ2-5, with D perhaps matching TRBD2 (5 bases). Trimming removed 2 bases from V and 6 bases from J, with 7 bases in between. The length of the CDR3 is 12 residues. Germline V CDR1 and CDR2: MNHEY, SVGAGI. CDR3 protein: CASSYSGKTQYF. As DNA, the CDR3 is TGTGCCAGCAGTTACAGCGGAAAGACCCAGTACTTC.